The 29 T cell receptor beta chains listed next were all sequenced from one sample in a study of T cell changes during pregnancy in multiple sclerosis (dated by TCRdb to about 2019). To prepare the library, the immunoSEQ multiplex PCR assay was applied. What TCRdb holds here is the immuneACCESS table cut down to in-frame rearrangements. Part of the clones is not present; checked against another copy, under half of the missing clones reflect an unresolved V gene, and the others are unexplained. Here the sample has about 41,000 clones; more than 90% occur a single time. The top ten hold 6.5% to 8.5% of the sample. The sequenced sample was CD8+ T cells from peripheral blood mononuclear cells, obtained in the third trimester of pregnancy. Every receptor here comes from a female donor with multiple sclerosis, enrolled in a pregnancy study.

The chain links TRBV14 to TRBJ2-1, with TRBD2 matching over 7 bases. The CDR3 loop spans 16 amino acids. The junction had 8 bases not matched to a gene; V was cut back by 4 bases and J by 2 bases. CDR1 is SGHDN and CDR2 is FVKESK in the germline V gene. CDR3 bases: TGTGCCAGCAGCCTAGAGAGCGGGGAAACCTACAATGAGCAGTTCTTC. Its translation is CASSLESGETYNEQFF.

V usage is TRBV7-9 and J usage is TRBJ1-5, with D perhaps TRBD1 (5 bases). V was shortened by 5 bases and J by 4 bases, with 18 bases between the two germline ends. This CDR3 is 16 amino acids long. Germline assignment: CDR1 SEHNR and CDR2 FQNEAQ (reference sequence). The CDR3 region is CASSPGTPSKNQPQHF. The CDR3 DNA sequence: TGTGCCAGCAGCCCCGGGACTCCCAGCAAAAATCAGCCCCAGCATTTT.

V is TRBV9 and J is TRBJ2-1; 10 bases agree with TRBD2. J lost 9 bases, V lost 0 bases, and 3 bases had no gene match. Per germline, CDR1 SGDLS and CDR2 YYNGEE. The CDR3 contains 14 residues. CDR3 sequence reads: CASSVGLAGAEQFF. DNA for the CDR3: TGTGCCAGCAGCGTAGGCCTAGCGGGAGCTGAGCAGTTCTTC.

This clone was seen just once. The chain combines TRBV7-9 with TRBJ2-1; weak D call: TRBD1 (6 bases). V was trimmed by 5 bases and J by 0 bases, leaving 11 bases between them. This CDR3 contains 15 residues. The germline V gene has CDR1 SEHNR and CDR2 FQNEAQ (reference sequence). The CDR3 protein is CASSAQGFSYNEQFF. The CDR3 DNA reads TGTGCCAGCAGCGCACAGGGCTTCTCCTACAATGAGCAGTTCTTC.

The chain employs TRBV30 and TRBJ2-2; 8 bases fit TRBD1. The V gene end was trimmed by 4 bases and the J gene end by 1 base; junction bases not matched to a gene: 2. Germline V gene lookup returns CDR1 GTSNPN and CDR2 SVGIG (reference sequence). This CDR3 has 14 residues. This CDR3 is CAWTGTGNTGELFF. The CDR3 bases are TGTGCCTGGACGGGGACAGGGAACACCGGGGAGCTGTTTTTT.

This sequence joins TRBV7-2 and TRBJ2-1; 9 bases line up with TRBD2. There are 16 residues in the CDR3. Germline V gives CDR1 SGHTA, CDR2 FQGNSA. The J segment lost 2 bases and the V segment lost 1 base, leaving 3 bases of the junction unmatched. CDR3 residues: CASSLGGGAAYNEQFF. The CDR3 nucleotides read TGTGCCAGCAGCTTAGGCGGGGGGGCCGCCTACAATGAGCAGTTCTTC.

The chain couples TRBV4-1 to TRBJ2-5; TRBD2 matches at 8 bases. J gave up 4 bases and V 0 bases, and 13 bases lay outside the gene matches. The CDR3 has 18 amino acids. Germline loops: CDR1 MGHRA, CDR2 YSYEKL. CDR3 in DNA: TGCGCCAGCAGCCAAGAAAGGTTAGCGGGGTCGCCTCTAGAGACCCAGTACTTC. Its protein product is CASSQERLAGSPLETQYF.

This chain joins TRBV14 and TRBJ2-1; 8 nucleotides agree with TRBD2. Germline V gene sequence: CDR1 SGHDN, CDR2 FVKESK. This CDR3 spans 17 amino acids. Trimming removed 0 bases from V and 4 bases from J; junction bases left unmatched: 8. For the CDR3, the DNA is TGTGCCAGCAGCCAAGATTACGCGGGAGGCCCATACAATGAGCAGTTCTTC. This gives the protein CASSQDYAGGPYNEQFF.

The genes are TRBV30 and TRBJ1-2, with a possible D match to TRBD1 (5 bases). There are 15 residues in the CDR3. Trimming shortened V by 6 bases and J by 0 bases, and 17 bases separated the two germline ends. Germline assignment: CDR1 GTSNPN and CDR2 SVGIG (reference sequence). CDR3: CACEFPGEANYGYTF. The CDR3 bases are TGTGCCTGCGAATTCCCGGGGGAGGCTAACTATGGCTACACCTTC.

The CDR3 loop reads CASSLARASGGYEQYF. DNA for the CDR3: TGTGCCAGCAGCTTAGCACGGGCTAGCGGAGGCTACGAGCAGTACTTC. The chain employs TRBV11-2 and TRBJ2-7; 7 bases align to TRBD2. In germline, CDR1 is SGHAT, CDR2 FQNNGV. V was clipped by 1 base and J by 3 bases; unmatched bases: 9. CDR3 length: 16 residues.

The chain couples TRBV27 to TRBJ1-4; tentative D call: TRBD1 (6 bases). Germline lookup yields CDR1 MNHEY and CDR2 SMNVEV (reference sequence). Trimming removed 7 bases from V and 3 bases from J, with 15 bases in between. The CDR3 length is 15 residues. CDR3 sequence reads: CASKEQGYPNEKLFF. The CDR3 coding sequence is TGTGCCAGCAAGGAACAGGGCTATCCTAATGAAAAACTGTTTTTT.

This clone is labeled medium-sized. The chain joins TRBV6-4 to TRBJ2-3, with 9 bases that match TRBD1. Unmatched junction bases numbered 5, after V lost 3 bases and J lost 4 bases. CDR1 MRHNA and CDR2 SNTAGT come from the germline V gene. CDR3 size: 15 residues. The DNA for the CDR3 is TGTGCCAGCAGTGAAACAGGGGGCCGGGCAGATACGCAGTATTTT. Residues: CASSETGGRADTQYF.

This chain uses TRBV19 with TRBJ1-5; 10 bases line up with TRBD1. V shed 3 bases and J 5 bases; nucleotides not matched to a gene: 4. The CDR3 extends over 15 amino acids. Germline V gives CDR1 LNHDA, CDR2 SQIVND (reference sequence). The CDR3 reads CASSMGQGYYQPQHF. CDR3 DNA sequence: TGTGCCAGTAGTATGGGACAGGGGTATTATCAGCCCCAGCATTTT.

This clone has only one observation. V gene TRBV19 combines with J gene TRBJ2-3; weak D call: TRBD2 (6 bases). The CDR3 has 15 amino acids. The ends were cut back, 8 bases at V and 1 base at J, with 16 bases in the middle. Germline loops: CDR1 LNHDA, CDR2 SQIVND (reference sequence). The CDR3, as DNA: TGTGCCAGTGCCCTGGGGTGGGAGGGCACAGATACGCAGTATTTT. Translated, it gives CASALGWEGTDTQYF.

The CDR3 DNA sequence: TGTGCCAGCAGCTTAACGCGGGATGAGCAGTTCTTC. This encodes CASSLTRDEQFF. The chain links TRBV7-3 to TRBJ2-1; TRBD2 is a possible D gene (5 bases). V was pared by 0 bases and J by 8 bases, with 5 bases between. The CDR3 has 12 residues. Germline V gene data show CDR1 as SGHTA and CDR2 as FQGTGA.

This rearrangement joins TRBV27 to TRBJ1-5, with D perhaps TRBD1 (5 bases). CDR1 is MNHEY and CDR2 is SMNVEV in the germline V gene (reference sequence). CDR3 length: 14 amino acids. The V end was cut by 5 bases, the J end by 2 bases, with 10 bases between. CDR3 sequence reads: CASSPSGGNQPQHF. The CDR3 DNA sequence: TGTGCCAGCAGTCCCTCGGGGGGCAATCAGCCCCAGCATTTT.

As to this clone: The junction and the germline gene differ at one end; a read error may be behind it. The gene calls are TRBV5-5 and TRBJ1-5, with a weak D call TRBD1 (5 bases). CDR1 and CDR2 from the germline V gene are SGHKS and YYEKEE (reference sequence). The CDR3 contains 16 residues. CDR3 nucleotides: TGTGCCGGCAGCTCGGATCGCTGGGGGGAGCATCAGCCCCAGCATTTT. Amino acid sequence: CAGSSDRWGEHQPQHF.

The chain is built from TRBV13 and TRBJ2-3; D perhaps matches TRBD2 (6 bases). Per germline, CDR1 PRHDT and CDR2 FYEKMQ (reference sequence). This CDR3 region has 13 residues. V lost 1 base, J lost 5 bases, and 7 bases lay in between. The CDR3, as DNA: TGTGCCAGCAGCTTAGCGGGAGAAGATACGCAGTATTTT. Translating gives CASSLAGEDTQYF.

J is TRBJ1-2 and V is TRBV6-5; tentative D call: TRBD1 (5 bases). Between the trimmed V and J ends, which lost 7 bases and 6 bases, there was a span of 21 bases. The CDR3 has 15 residues. CDR1 MNHEY and CDR2 SVGAGI come from the germline V gene. The CDR3: CASTNPEGEIDGYTF. In nucleotides, the CDR3 is TGTGCCAGCACTAACCCCGAAGGGGAAATCGATGGCTACACCTTC.

J is TRBJ2-7 and V is TRBV7-2; 11 nucleotides line up with TRBD1. Germline CDR1 and CDR2: SGHTA and FQGNSA. Unmatched junction bases numbered 6, after V lost 6 bases and J lost 5 bases. The CDR3 is 14 amino acids. CDR3 DNA: TGTGCCAGCAGACTGGGACAGGGGGTCCACGAGCAGTACTTC. Residues: CASRLGQGVHEQYF.

This chain's CDR3 is CASRTGTGTLGLFF. CDR3 in DNA: TGTGCCAGCAGAACCGGGACAGGGACTTTAGGGCTGTTTTTT. This rearrangement joins TRBV28 to TRBJ2-2; 9 bases match TRBD1. V trimming: 6 bases; J trimming: 13 bases; junction bases outside the gene matches: 12. CDR1 and CDR2 (germline): MDHEN, SYDVKM. The CDR3 contains 14 residues.

The chain has TRBV7-9 and TRBJ2-2, with 8 bases that match TRBD2. Germline V CDR1 and CDR2: SEHNR, FQNEAQ (reference sequence). The trim removed 1 base at V and 6 bases at J, leaving 13 bases unmatched. There are 18 residues in the CDR3. The CDR3 is CASSLGSAGVFGAGELFF. In nucleotides, the CDR3 is TGTGCCAGCAGCTTAGGGTCAGCGGGAGTTTTTGGTGCCGGGGAGCTGTTTTTT.

This chain links TRBV30 with TRBJ2-5; D not resolved. This CDR3 comprises 13 residues. The germline CDR1 and CDR2 sequences are GTSNPN and SVGIG (reference sequence). The ends were cut back, 0 bases at V and 4 bases at J, with 9 bases in the middle. The CDR3 spells CAWSVLLLETQYF. The DNA for the CDR3 is TGTGCCTGGAGTGTACTGCTTCTAGAGACCCAGTACTTC.

The chain has TRBV7-3 and TRBJ2-3; 10 bases are a match to TRBD2. This CDR3 is built from 14 residues. CDR1 is SGHTA and CDR2 is FQGTGA in the germline V gene. V lost 5 bases and J lost 3; bases outside the gene matches: 2. CDR3 amino acids: CASSRAGGTDTQYF. As DNA, the CDR3 is TGTGCCAGCAGCCGAGCGGGGGGGACAGATACGCAGTATTTT.

The chain links TRBV27 to TRBJ2-1; maybe TRBD2 (6 bases). Germline loops: CDR1 MNHEY, CDR2 SMNVEV (reference sequence). The CDR3 loop spans 13 amino acids. The V end lost 6 bases, the J end lost 6 bases, and 12 bases lay between the germline ends. CDR3: CASRGRPGNEQFF. Written as DNA, the CDR3 is TGTGCCAGCAGGGGGAGGCCAGGCAATGAGCAGTTCTTC.

The rearrangement joins TRBV4-1 to TRBJ2-7; 15 nucleotides align to TRBD2. The CDR3 extends over 18 amino acids. The V and J ends lost 1 base and 0 bases, in that order; junction bases with no gene match: 4. Germline-derived CDR1 and CDR2 are MGHRA and YSYEKL. The CDR3 is CASSQGTSGRALSYEQYF. The CDR3 nucleotides are TGCGCCAGCAGCCAAGGGACTAGCGGGAGGGCCCTCTCCTACGAGCAGTACTTC.

V is TRBV28 and J is TRBJ2-3; 11 nucleotides align to TRBD2. Trimming took 3 bases from V and 3 from J; bases not matched to a gene: 5. CDR3 length equals 16 residues. Germline V gives CDR1 MDHEN, CDR2 SYDVKM. The CDR3 spells CASSFHSGRGTDTQYF. The CDR3 nucleotides read TGTGCCAGCAGTTTCCATAGCGGGAGGGGGACAGATACGCAGTATTTT.

V gene TRBV4-3 combines with J gene TRBJ1-1; unclear D gene. Trimming pared 0 bases from V and 5 bases from J, leaving 13 bases between. Germline-derived CDR1 and CDR2 are LGHNA and YSLEER. This CDR3 comprises 15 residues. CDR3 in amino acids: CASSQDWKGGTEAFF. CDR3 in DNA: TGCGCCAGCAGCCAAGATTGGAAGGGAGGTACTGAAGCTTTCTTT.

This chain connects TRBV27 to TRBJ2-1, with D perhaps matching TRBD1 (6 bases). Germline V gene lookup returns CDR1 MNHEY and CDR2 SMNVEV (reference sequence). Trimming left V 3 bases short and J 5 bases short, with 11 bases between. The CDR3 extends over 14 amino acids. CDR3 sequence: CASSLRQADNEQFF. CDR3 sequence (DNA): TGTGCCAGCAGTTTGAGACAGGCGGACAATGAGCAGTTCTTC.